This TCR beta chain was documented in a study of T cell responses to AZD1222 COVID-19 vaccine. Study-level points and caveats: Without day 14 samples, only post-peak T cell repertoires were studied. Vaccine-related CD4 TCRs covered spike, predominating at 160-218 and 743-854.

This CDR3 comprises 12 residues. Germline values: CDR1 SNHLY, CDR2 FYNNEI. Trimming cost V 9 bases and J 0 bases, with 8 bases left between them. Produced via immunoSEQ multiplex PCR; TCRdb's table is partial and in-frame only. The sample includes 150,000 or so clones, less than 95% seen only once; the top ten take about 1.5%. This clone appeared a single time. The target antigen is unknown. The clonotype was recovered from an adult in good health. The gene calls are TRBV2 and TRBJ1-1; possible D gene TRBD1, 6 bases. This material consisted of peripheral blood, taken on day 0 of AZD1222 vaccination. CDR3 coding DNA: TGTGCCAGTAACAGGGTGAACACTGAAGCTTTCTTT. Protein sequence: CASNRVNTEAFF.